A selection of T cell receptor beta chains follows, all from one sample in a study of T cells in localized non-small cell lung cancer. Generated by immunoSEQ multiplex PCR, the TCRdb table keeps only in-frame clones and is missing some. The sample has tens of thousands of clones; 81% are singletons. The source was peripheral blood, collected before any cancer treatment. Source of these receptors: a man between 40 and 70 years old with stage III squamous cell lung carcinoma. Both conserved end residues are part of each CDR3. The order of the fields is D gene, CDR3 length, V gene, clone size, J gene, CDR3 protein, CDR3 DNA. D genes are given only for firm matches. Not all rows give a size; the values are once, few, many and, for expanded clones, a class.

d_call: NA
cdr3_length: 15
v_call: TRBV18
clone_size: NA
j_call: TRBJ2-1
cdr3_aa: CASSPISGRHNEQFF
cdr3_nt: TGTGCCAGCTCACCGATTAGCGGAAGACACAATGAGCAGTTCTTC

d_call: TRBD1
cdr3_length: 15
v_call: TRBV11-2
clone_size: NA
j_call: TRBJ1-6
cdr3_aa: CASSHGTGGGSPLHF
cdr3_nt: TGTGCCAGCAGCCACGGGACAGGGGGCGGTTCACCCCTCCACTTT

d_call: NA
cdr3_length: 16
v_call: TRBV4-1
clone_size: NA
j_call: TRBJ2-4
cdr3_aa: CASSQGGVGGANIQYF
cdr3_nt: TGCGCCAGCAGCCAAGGGGGGGTAGGGGGCGCGAACATTCAGTACTTC

d_call: NA
cdr3_length: 13
v_call: TRBV7-3
clone_size: NA
j_call: TRBJ2-2
cdr3_aa: CASSLLPTGELFF
cdr3_nt: TGTGCCAGCAGCTTATTGCCGACCGGGGAGCTGTTTTTT

d_call: NA
cdr3_length: 17
v_call: TRBV4-1
clone_size: NA
j_call: TRBJ2-5
cdr3_aa: CASSQDLWAGRQETQYF
cdr3_nt: TGCGCCAGCAGCCAAGATCTTTGGGCAGGACGGCAAGAGACCCAGTACTTC

d_call: NA
cdr3_length: 14
v_call: TRBV5-1
clone_size: NA
j_call: TRBJ1-2
cdr3_aa: CASSLEGRGYGYTF
cdr3_nt: TGCGCCAGCAGCTTGGAGGGACGAGGCTATGGCTACACCTTC

d_call: TRBD2
cdr3_length: 15
v_call: TRBV5-1
clone_size: NA
j_call: TRBJ2-7
cdr3_aa: CASSGGLAGNSEQYF
cdr3_nt: TGCGCCAGCAGCGGGGGACTAGCGGGAAACTCCGAGCAGTACTTC

d_call: TRBD2
cdr3_length: 18
v_call: TRBV7-6
clone_size: NA
j_call: TRBJ2-1
cdr3_aa: CASSLDASGGDFYNEQFF
cdr3_nt: TGTGCCAGCAGCTTAGACGCTAGCGGGGGAGACTTTTACAATGAGCAGTTCTTC

d_call: NA
cdr3_length: 14
v_call: TRBV7-5
clone_size: NA
j_call: TRBJ1-1
cdr3_aa: CARGGDSSDTEAFF
cdr3_nt: TGTGCCAGAGGAGGGGACAGCTCGGATACTGAAGCTTTCTTT

d_call: TRBD2
cdr3_length: 14
v_call: TRBV7-2
clone_size: NA
j_call: TRBJ2-5
cdr3_aa: CASSVDGGAKTQYF
cdr3_nt: TGTGCCAGCAGCGTCGACGGGGGGGCGAAGACCCAGTACTTC

d_call: TRBD1
cdr3_length: 14
v_call: TRBV19
clone_size: NA
j_call: TRBJ2-2
cdr3_aa: CASSMDRGSGELFF
cdr3_nt: TGTGCCAGTAGCATGGACAGGGGGTCCGGGGAGCTGTTTTTT

d_call: NA
cdr3_length: 16
v_call: TRBV7-3
clone_size: NA
j_call: TRBJ2-1
cdr3_aa: CASSREEGGGPDEQFF
cdr3_nt: TGTGCCAGCAGCCGAGAGGAAGGGGGAGGGCCGGATGAGCAGTTCTTC

d_call: TRBD1
cdr3_length: 14
v_call: TRBV2
clone_size: NA
j_call: TRBJ1-5
cdr3_aa: CASSPQGMHQPQHF
cdr3_nt: TGTGCCAGCAGTCCACAGGGGATGCATCAGCCCCAGCATTTT

d_call: TRBD2
cdr3_length: 15
v_call: TRBV15
clone_size: NA
j_call: TRBJ2-5
cdr3_aa: CATSPRGGPMETQYF
cdr3_nt: TGTGCCACCAGCCCTCGGGGGGGCCCAATGGAGACCCAGTACTTC

d_call: NA
cdr3_length: 17
v_call: TRBV7-2
clone_size: NA
j_call: TRBJ1-2
cdr3_aa: CASSSTSGDTPYGGYTF
cdr3_nt: TGTGCCAGCAGTTCAACTAGCGGCGACACACCATATGGTGGCTACACCTTC

d_call: NA
cdr3_length: 15
v_call: TRBV7-3
clone_size: NA
j_call: TRBJ1-1
cdr3_aa: CASSLNPRSSAEAFF
cdr3_nt: TGTGCCAGCAGCTTAAACCCTCGTTCAAGCGCTGAAGCTTTCTTT

d_call: TRBD2
cdr3_length: 16
v_call: TRBV7-2
clone_size: NA
j_call: TRBJ2-1
cdr3_aa: CASSLVGLAAYNEQFF
cdr3_nt: TGTGCCAGCAGCTTAGTAGGACTAGCAGCGTACAATGAGCAGTTCTTC

d_call: NA
cdr3_length: 12
v_call: TRBV29-1
clone_size: NA
j_call: TRBJ1-1
cdr3_aa: CSAHGMNTEAFF
cdr3_nt: TGCAGCGCCCACGGGATGAACACTGAAGCTTTCTTT

d_call: TRBD1
cdr3_length: 17
v_call: TRBV19
clone_size: NA
j_call: TRBJ2-6
cdr3_aa: CASSTKQGTSGANVLTF
cdr3_nt: TGTGCCAGTAGTACGAAACAGGGGACCTCTGGGGCCAACGTCCTGACTTTC

d_call: NA
cdr3_length: 13
v_call: TRBV5-1
clone_size: NA
j_call: TRBJ1-2
cdr3_aa: CASSSNRLYGYTF
cdr3_nt: TGCGCCAGCAGCTCGAACCGTCTCTATGGCTACACCTTC

d_call: NA
cdr3_length: 15
v_call: TRBV6-1
clone_size: NA
j_call: TRBJ1-5
cdr3_aa: CASSDGLFSNQPQHF
cdr3_nt: TGTGCCAGCAGTGACGGCCTCTTTAGCAATCAGCCCCAGCATTTT

d_call: NA
cdr3_length: 13
v_call: TRBV5-1
clone_size: NA
j_call: TRBJ1-1
cdr3_aa: CASSLGGNTEAFF
cdr3_nt: TGCGCCAGCAGCTTGGGGGGGAACACTGAAGCTTTCTTT

d_call: NA
cdr3_length: 16
v_call: TRBV9
clone_size: NA
j_call: TRBJ1-2
cdr3_aa: CASSVATGSSLYGYTF
cdr3_nt: TGTGCCAGCAGCGTAGCTACAGGGTCCTCCCTTTATGGCTACACCTTC

d_call: NA
cdr3_length: 12
v_call: TRBV28
clone_size: few
j_call: TRBJ1-5
cdr3_aa: CASAGWNQPQHF
cdr3_nt: TGTGCCAGCGCGGGATGGAATCAGCCCCAGCATTTT

d_call: NA
cdr3_length: 14
v_call: TRBV6-1
clone_size: NA
j_call: TRBJ2-3
cdr3_aa: CASSEAGTLGAQYF
cdr3_nt: TGTGCCAGCAGTGAAGCGGGGACTCTGGGGGCGCAGTATTTT

d_call: NA
cdr3_length: 13
v_call: TRBV11-2
clone_size: NA
j_call: TRBJ2-7
cdr3_aa: CASSSWGNLEQYF
cdr3_nt: TGTGCCAGCAGTTCCTGGGGGAATTTAGAGCAGTACTTC

d_call: TRBD2
cdr3_length: 16
v_call: TRBV4-1
clone_size: NA
j_call: TRBJ2-7
cdr3_aa: CASSVAGGLSSYEQYF
cdr3_nt: TGCGCCAGCAGTGTAGCGGGAGGTCTTTCCTCCTACGAGCAGTACTTC

d_call: TRBD1
cdr3_length: 14
v_call: TRBV7-2
clone_size: NA
j_call: TRBJ1-2
cdr3_aa: CASSFQGAYYGYTF
cdr3_nt: TGTGCCAGCAGCTTCCAGGGGGCATACTATGGCTACACCTTC

d_call: NA
cdr3_length: 12
v_call: TRBV11-2
clone_size: NA
j_call: TRBJ2-1
cdr3_aa: CASSQTGYEQFF
cdr3_nt: TGTGCCAGCAGCCAAACGGGCTATGAGCAGTTCTTC

d_call: TRBD2
cdr3_length: 15
v_call: TRBV23-1
clone_size: few
j_call: TRBJ2-3
cdr3_aa: CASSLLAGYTDTQYF
cdr3_nt: TGCGCCAGCAGTCTTCTAGCGGGATACACAGATACGCAGTATTTT

d_call: TRBD2
cdr3_length: 17
v_call: TRBV15
clone_size: NA
j_call: TRBJ2-7
cdr3_aa: CATSPYGLAGGSYEQYF
cdr3_nt: TGTGCCACCAGCCCATATGGTCTAGCGGGAGGGTCCTACGAGCAGTACTTC

d_call: NA
cdr3_length: 12
v_call: TRBV7-9
clone_size: NA
j_call: TRBJ2-1
cdr3_aa: CASGGGTAQQFF
cdr3_nt: TGTGCCAGCGGTGGGGGAACAGCCCAGCAGTTCTTC

d_call: NA
cdr3_length: 14
v_call: TRBV5-4
clone_size: NA
j_call: TRBJ1-2
cdr3_aa: CASSWPTGPYGYTF
cdr3_nt: TGTGCCAGCAGCTGGCCCACCGGGCCCTATGGCTACACCTTC

d_call: NA
cdr3_length: 12
v_call: TRBV29-1
clone_size: NA
j_call: TRBJ2-2
cdr3_aa: CSGGMATGELFF
cdr3_nt: TGCAGCGGTGGGATGGCCACCGGGGAGCTGTTTTTT

d_call: NA
cdr3_length: 12
v_call: TRBV18
clone_size: NA
j_call: TRBJ1-3
cdr3_aa: CASSPQGNTIYF
cdr3_nt: TGTGCCAGCTCCCCGCAGGGAAACACCATATATTTT